Many counts were recorded for the clone carrying this TCR beta chain. Germline lookup yields CDR1 SNHLY and CDR2 FYNNEI. Germline trimming cut 3 bases from V and 4 bases from J; bases unmatched to any gene: 8. The CDR3 runs 15 residues. This record comes from a study of read filtering for tumor transcriptome and immune sequencing. Study at large: Whole-transcriptome libraries were prepared after DNase treatment.

The library was built from about 400 ng RNA with molecular barcoded adaptors for alpha/delta and beta/gamma chains. TCRdb fed the reads into MiXCR, producing one record per CDR3 protein. This table holds 90,000 to 95,000 distinct CDR3 sequences, roughly a fifth found once. This receptor was taken from a donor aged 40 or older with multiple myeloma. Specimen: a population of CD138-negative cells sorted from bone marrow. This chain links TRBV2 with TRBJ1-2; 7 positions agree with TRBD1. The CDR3 sequence: CASSESPQGIYGYTF. Written as DNA, the CDR3 is TGTGCCAGCAGTGAGTCCCCACAGGGGATCTATGGCTACACCTTC.